A selection of T cell receptor beta chains follows, all from one sample in a study of shared clonotypes between healthy human individuals. TCRdb's copy holds only in-frame clones and misses some; the assay was immunoSEQ multiplex PCR. The data hold about 1,500,000 clones, with roughly 96% observed a single time. The sample consisted of naive CD4+ T cells sorted from blood. The receptors derive from a man aged 30 to 45 in good health. Both conserved end residues are part of each CDR3. A D gene is named only where the DNA matches it firmly. Clone size is given for some rows only: seen once, a few or many times, or a class if the clone is expanded.

abundance | j_gene | v_gene | d_gene | CDR3aa | CDR3nt
NA | TRBJ1-3 | TRBV30 | TRBD1 | CAWGTGGGNTIYF | TGTGCCTGGGGTACAGGGGGCGGAAACACCATATATTTT
NA | TRBJ2-1 | TRBV29-1 | TRBD2 | CSVEGPGLASYNEQFF | TGCAGCGTTGAGGGACCGGGACTAGCTTCCTACAATGAGCAGTTCTTC
NA | TRBJ1-2 | TRBV6-1 | NA | CASSEATVAGFGYTF | TGTGCCAGCAGTGAAGCGACAGTGGCAGGGTTTGGCTACACCTTC
NA | TRBJ2-5 | TRBV4-2 | TRBD2 | CASSQRLAGVGETQYF | TGTGCCAGCAGCCAAAGACTAGCGGGAGTCGGAGAGACCCAGTACTTC
NA | TRBJ1-1 | TRBV5-1 | TRBD1 | CASSPRDRVGSTEAFF | TGCGCCAGCAGCCCCCGGGACAGGGTGGGGAGCACTGAAGCTTTCTTT
NA | TRBJ1-2 | TRBV5-6 | TRBD1 | CASSLGRTGPYGYTF | TGTGCCAGCAGCTTGGGTAGGACAGGGCCCTATGGCTACACCTTC
NA | TRBJ2-1 | TRBV5-4 | TRBD2 | CASSVTGTSNEQFF | TGTGCCAGCAGCGTAACCGGGACTAGCAATGAGCAGTTCTTC
NA | TRBJ2-7 | TRBV28 | NA | CASSFYGMIYEQYF | TGTGCCAGCAGTTTCTACGGGATGATCTACGAGCAGTACTTC
NA | TRBJ1-1 | TRBV7-9 | NA | CASSLGHFTGTEAFF | TGTGCCAGCAGCTTAGGACACTTTACGGGGACTGAAGCTTTCTTT
NA | TRBJ2-5 | TRBV19 | TRBD1 | CASSMDGTGVETQYF | TGTGCCAGTAGTATGGATGGGACAGGGGTAGAGACCCAGTACTTC
NA | TRBJ1-3 | TRBV6-6 | NA | CASSYSDTAGNTIYF | TGTGCCAGCAGTTACTCGGACACAGCTGGAAACACCATATATTTT
NA | TRBJ2-7 | TRBV11-2 | TRBD2 | CASSWGTSLSYEQYF | TGTGCCAGCAGCTGGGGGACTAGCCTATCCTACGAGCAGTACTTC
NA | TRBJ2-3 | TRBV4-3 | NA | CASREGGTQYF | TGCGCCAGCAGGGAGGGGGGTACGCAGTATTTT
NA | TRBJ2-3 | TRBV29-1 | NA | CSVEDSTDTQYF | TGCAGCGTTGAAGATAGCACAGATACGCAGTATTTT
NA | TRBJ2-7 | TRBV28 | TRBD2 | CASRVTSGRLEQYF | TGTGCCAGCAGGGTGACTAGCGGGAGACTCGAGCAGTACTTC
NA | TRBJ2-7 | TRBV5-1 | NA | CASSWDGSSYEQYF | TGCGCCAGCAGCTGGGACGGCAGCTCCTACGAGCAGTACTTC
NA | TRBJ2-5 | TRBV5-4 | NA | CASSLFSSKETQYF | TGTGCCAGCAGCTTGTTTAGCAGCAAAGAGACCCAGTACTTC
NA | TRBJ2-7 | TRBV5-1 | TRBD2 | CASSRGLAGGYEQYF | TGCGCCAGCAGCCGGGGACTAGCGGGGGGCTACGAGCAGTACTTC
NA | TRBJ2-1 | TRBV2 | NA | CASILTRASNEQFF | TGTGCCAGCATCCTGACTAGGGCGAGCAATGAGCAGTTCTTC
NA | TRBJ2-3 | TRBV5-1 | NA | CASSLVGNTDTQYF | TGCGCCAGCAGCTTGGTGGGGAACACAGATACGCAGTATTTT
few | TRBJ2-7 | TRBV5-1 | NA | CASSFDGSSYEQYF | TGCGCCAGCAGCTTCGACGGCAGCTCCTACGAGCAGTACTTC
NA | TRBJ2-1 | TRBV27 | TRBD2 | CASRRYRGLADEQFF | TGTGCCAGCAGACGATATCGGGGACTAGCAGATGAGCAGTTCTTC
NA | TRBJ1-1 | TRBV18 | NA | CASSRTYLNEAFF | TGTGCCAGCTCACGTACGTATCTTAACGAAGCTTTCTTT
NA | TRBJ2-1 | TRBV5-4 | TRBD2 | CASSPRLAGGFRFF | TGTGCCAGCAGTCCCCGTTTAGCGGGAGGGTTCCGGTTCTTC
NA | TRBJ1-4 | TRBV10-3 | NA | CAISPGEKLFF | TGTGCCATCAGTCCAGGCGAAAAACTGTTTTTT
NA | TRBJ2-6 | TRBV5-6 | NA | CASSLGVSGANVLTF | TGTGCCAGCAGCTTGGGGGTCTCTGGGGCCAACGTCCTGACTTTC